This entry lists 14 T cell receptor beta chains sequenced from one sample in a study of patients and donors after allogeneic stem cell transplantation. TCRdb redid the calling of the RT-PCR reads with MiXCR, one entry per CDR3 protein. The table shows approximately 160,000 distinct CDR3 sequences, with 30% occurring only once. The sequencing input was blood, either unsorted or a sorted T cell fraction (not recorded which). The receptors shown here come from a human donor who was either an allogeneic HSCT recipient or a stem cell or donor lymphocyte infusion donor (not recorded which). It is not recorded whose cells these are; they may come from a transplant donor.

This clonotype was observed a handful of times. The chain is built from TRBV25-1 and TRBJ2-1, with D possibly being TRBD2 (6 bases). The CDR3 has 15 residues. The V end lost 6 bases, the J end lost 3 bases, and 15 bases lay between the germline ends. The V gene's germline CDR1 is MGHDK and CDR2 SYGVNS. The CDR3 DNA reads as TGTGCCAGCAGCAACCGGAGGGGCAGCTACAATGAGCAGTTCTTC. It translates to CASSNRRGSYNEQFF.

The V and J genes are TRBV4-1 and TRBJ1-4, with D maybe TRBD1 (6 bases). The CDR3 contains 15 residues. Germline CDR1 and CDR2: MGHRA and YSYEKL. V dropped 0 bases and J dropped 8 bases, with 13 bases sitting between them. Here the CDR3 reads CASSQDPQGGEKLFF. Here the CDR3 DNA reads TGCGCCAGCAGCCAAGATCCACAGGGTGGGGAAAAACTGTTTTTT.

V gene TRBV5-1 combines with J gene TRBJ2-1, with a possible D match to TRBD2 (5 bases). V lost 4 bases and J lost 8, with 13 bases in between. CDR3 size: 13 residues. Germline V gene lookup returns CDR1 SGHRS and CDR2 YFSETQ. The CDR3 sequence: CASSELLVHEQFF. The CDR3 bases are TGCGCCAGCAGCGAGCTACTAGTTCATGAGCAGTTCTTC. Filled out from reference TRBV5-1 and TRBJ2-1, the complete variable domain reads KAGVTQTPRYLIKTRGQQVTLSCSPISGHRSVSWYQQTPGQGLQFLFEYFSETQRNKGNFPGRFSGRQFSNSRSEMNVSTLELGDSALYLCASSELLVHEQFFGPGTRLTVL.

This clonotype has a handful of counts. The chain employs TRBV5-6 and TRBJ2-7; a weak D match, TRBD2 (6 bases). This CDR3 is built from 11 residues. Germline loops: CDR1 SGHDT, CDR2 YYEEEE. V was cut by 2 bases and J by 11 bases, with 11 bases left in between. The CDR3 loop is CASSLGRREYF. Here the CDR3 DNA reads TGTGCCAGCAGCTTAGGGAGGCGAGAGTACTTC.

This clonotype was detected many times. This chain connects TRBV18 to TRBJ1-6; weak D call: TRBD1 (5 bases). Germline V lookup: CDR1 KGHSH, CDR2 LQKENI. The CDR3 has 14 amino acids. Trimming removed 3 bases at V and 6 bases at J, with 9 bases between. In DNA, the CDR3 is TGTGCCAGCTCACCGGAGGGGTTTAATTCACCCCTCCACTTT. Its translation: CASSPEGFNSPLHF.

In its sample, this clonotype was seen once. The gene calls are TRBV6-5 and TRBJ1-2, with D hard to call. The CDR3 is made up of 13 amino acids. V lost 7 bases to trimming and J lost 3 bases, with 12 bases between them. Germline values: CDR1 MNHEY, CDR2 SVGAGI. The CDR3 DNA follows: TGTGCCAGCACGCTGGGCAGATACTATGGCTACACCTTC. Its translation is CASTLGRYYGYTF.

This rearrangement joins TRBV19 to TRBJ2-4; D not certain. V was shortened by 0 bases and J by 0 bases, with 12 bases between the two germline ends. Germline V lookup: CDR1 LNHDA, CDR2 SQIVND (reference sequence). The CDR3 extends over 17 amino acids. The CDR3 nucleotides are TGTGCCAGTAGTATAGATAGGGCTAGTCTAGCCAAAAACATTCAGTACTTC. Translating it yields CASSIDRASLAKNIQYF. The full variable domain, rest sourced from reference TRBV19 and TRBJ2-4, is DGGITQSPKYLFRKEGQNVTLSCEQNLNHDAMYWYRQDPGQGLRLIYYSQIVNDFQKGDIAEGYSVSREKKESFPLTVTSAQKNPTAFYLCASSIDRASLAKNIQYFGAGTRLSVL.

The chain has TRBV12-3 or TRBV12-4 and TRBJ2-2; no firm D call. The CDR3 sequence is 14 residues long. With 6 bases removed from V and 4 bases from J, the gap between germline ends came to 12 bases. CDR3 in amino acids: CASSSPVFTGELFF. The CDR3 coding sequence is TGTGCCAGCAGCTCCCCCGTTTTCACCGGGGAGCTGTTTTTT.

This clonotype was seen a few times. The chain links TRBV20-1 to TRBJ2-7, with D possibly being TRBD2 (6 bases). V was pared by 8 bases and J by 0 bases, with 17 bases between. Germline V gene data show CDR1 as DFQATT and CDR2 as SNEGSKA (reference sequence). This CDR3 contains 14 residues. CDR3 region: CSKSRDSSSYEQYF. The CDR3 bases are TGCAGTAAAAGCAGGGACTCCAGCTCCTACGAGCAGTACTTC.

The chain recombines TRBV5-1 with TRBJ2-1; 9 nucleotides agree with TRBD1. J lost 8 bases, V lost 4 bases, and 4 bases had no gene match. The CDR3 contains 13 residues. CDR1 is SGHRS and CDR2 is YFSETQ in the germline V gene. CDR3 loop: CASSRTGVDEQFF. As DNA, the CDR3 is TGCGCCAGCAGCCGGACAGGGGTCGATGAGCAGTTCTTC.

This clonotype was detected only a few times. The V gene is TRBV10-3, the J gene TRBJ2-7, with 12 bases aligning to TRBD2. The CDR3 covers 16 residues. V lost 5 bases, J lost 7 bases, and 12 bases stayed unmatched. Germline values: CDR1 ENHRY, CDR2 SYGVKD. In DNA, the CDR3 is TGTGCCATCAGTCCTTCCGGACTAGCGGGGCCCCTAGAGCAGTACTTC. It encodes CAISPSGLAGPLEQYF.

The rearrangement uses TRBV28 and TRBJ1-6, with a tentative D call TRBD1 (5 bases). V was clipped by 7 bases and J by 4 bases, with 14 bases between them. Germline loops: CDR1 MDHEN, CDR2 SYDVKM. CDR3 length: 15 residues. Here the CDR3 reads CASTPRVVYNSPLHF. The CDR3 region has the DNA TGTGCCAGCACCCCCAGGGTGGTTTATAATTCACCCCTCCACTTT. Full variable domain (outside the CDR3, taken from reference TRBV28 and TRBJ1-6): DVKVTQSSRYLVKRTGEKVFLECVQDMDHENMFWYRQDPGLGLRLIYFSYDVKMKEKGDIPEGYSVSREKKERFSLILESASTNQTSMYLCASTPRVVYNSPLHFGNGTRLTVT.

This clonotype came up a few times. The gene calls are TRBV7-2 and TRBJ1-5, with D possibly TRBD1 on 5 matching bases. The CDR3 sequence is 16 residues long. V lost 3 bases, J lost 0 bases, and 12 bases lay in between. Per the germline V gene, CDR1 is SGHTA and CDR2 is FQGNSA. The CDR3 is CASSFRSTASNQPQHF. CDR3 sequence (DNA): TGTGCCAGCAGCTTTAGGTCGACAGCTAGCAATCAGCCCCAGCATTTT.

V usage is TRBV7-2 and J usage is TRBJ1-3; 11 nucleotides line up with TRBD1. The CDR3 consists of 15 residues. Germline V gene sequence: CDR1 SGHTA, CDR2 FQGNSA. Trimming cost V 5 bases and J 3 bases; bases outside gene matches: 3. In DNA, the CDR3 is TGTGCCAGCAGCCTGGACAGGGGGCGTGGAAACACCATATATTTT. Amino acid sequence: CASSLDRGRGNTIYF.